The 18 T cell receptor beta chains reported below all come from one sample, sequenced in a study of graft-versus-host responses after intestinal transplantation. The method was immunoSEQ multiplex PCR; TCRdb's version includes in-frame clones alone and lacks a portion of them. Of tens of thousands of clones in the sample, roughly nine tenths were seen once. Graft-derived tissue was subjected to processing to liberate intraepithelial and lamina propria lymphocytes. The source material was ileum tissue, sampled approximately 56 weeks after transplant. Source of these receptors: a human patient who received an intestinal transplant, so some T cells may come from the graft donor.

A word on this clone: Different DNA sequences within this sample yield the same CDR3. The chain recombines TRBV5-1 with TRBJ2-7; no firm D call. CDR3 length: 12 amino acids. Germline lookup yields CDR1 SGHRS and CDR2 YFSETQ. V was trimmed by 1 base and J by 2 bases, leaving 4 bases between them. The CDR3 DNA reads as TGCGCCAGCAGCTTGACTACCTACGAGCAGTACTTC. Translating gives CASSLTTYEQYF.

The V and J genes are TRBV6-1 and TRBJ2-1; 11 bases align to TRBD2. The CDR3 spans 15 residues. J was trimmed by 4 bases and V by 8 bases; bases with no gene match: 7. CDR1 and CDR2 (germline): MNHNS, SASEGT. CDR3 nucleotides: TGTGCCAGCGCACTAGCGGGAGACTGGTACAATGAGCAGTTCTTC. It yields the protein CASALAGDWYNEQFF.

This chain links TRBV28 with TRBJ2-1; possible D gene TRBD2, 6 bases. CDR3 size: 17 residues. Germline lookup yields CDR1 MDHEN and CDR2 SYDVKM. The V end lost 3 bases, the J end lost 3 bases, and 18 bases lay between the germline ends. The CDR3 coding sequence is TGTGCCAGCAGTTTCCCGGGACTCCCAGCTGTCTACAATGAGCAGTTCTTC. It yields the protein CASSFPGLPAVYNEQFF.

The table lists this clone with a few counts. This chain uses TRBV11-1 with TRBJ2-1, with D hard to call. Between the trimmed V and J ends, which lost 1 base and 6 bases, there was a span of 10 bases. This CDR3 has 14 amino acids. Germline V gene lookup returns CDR1 SGHAT and CDR2 FQDESV (reference sequence). Here the CDR3 DNA reads TGTGCCAGCAGCTTAGGCACGGGCCCCAATGAGCAGTTCTTC. Translation gives CASSLGTGPNEQFF. Full variable domain (rest looked up from reference TRBV11-1 and TRBJ2-1): EAEVAQSPRYKITEKSQAVAFWCDPISGHATLYWYRQILGQGPELLVQFQDESVVDDSQLPKDRFSAERLKGVDSTLKIQPAELGDSAMYLCASSLGTGPNEQFFGPGTRLTVL.

V usage is TRBV28 and J usage is TRBJ2-7, with 8 bases lining up with TRBD2. The length of the CDR3 is 15 residues. Trimming cost V 4 bases and J 0 bases; bases outside gene matches: 5. Germline loops: CDR1 MDHEN, CDR2 SYDVKM. The CDR3 DNA is TGTGCCAGCAGTTCGAACGGGAGGGCCTCCTACGAGCAGTACTTC. Translation: CASSSNGRASYEQYF.

This chain uses TRBV6-1 with TRBJ2-1, with D possibly matching TRBD1 (6 bases). This CDR3 region has 13 residues. The V gene lost 8 bases and the J gene lost 3 bases, with 11 bases spanning the gap. CDR1 is MNHNS, CDR2 SASEGT, per germline. The chain's CDR3 is CASPGHYYNEQFF. CDR3 DNA sequence: TGTGCCAGCCCGGGACACTACTACAATGAGCAGTTCTTC.

V gene TRBV7-8 combines with J gene TRBJ1-2; the D gene is possibly TRBD1 (5 bases). Germline V CDR1 and CDR2: SGHVS, FQNEAQ. This CDR3 has 17 residues. Trimming stripped 0 bases from V and 4 bases from J, with 18 bases between. CDR3 protein: CASSLAEPAGLGYGYTF. The CDR3 nucleotides read TGTGCCAGCAGCTTAGCGGAACCTGCAGGGTTGGGCTATGGCTACACCTTC. The entire variable domain, with the rest obtained from reference TRBV7-8 and TRBJ1-2, is as follows: GAGVSQSPRYKVAKRGQDVALRCDPISGHVSLFWYQQALGQGPEFLTYFQNEAQLDKSGLPSDRFFAERPEGSVSTLKIQRTQQEDSAVYLCASSLAEPAGLGYGYTFGSGTRLTVV.

This chain links TRBV4-1 with TRBJ2-7; D possibly matches TRBD1 or TRBD2 (5 bases each). V gave up 0 bases and J gave up 0 bases, with 12 bases separating them. The CDR3 has 16 amino acids. The germline CDR1 and CDR2 sequences are MGHRA and YSYEKL. The CDR3 reads CASSQDSDRDSYEQYF. CDR3 in DNA: TGCGCCAGCAGCCAAGATAGCGACAGAGACTCCTACGAGCAGTACTTC.

The V gene is TRBV5-1, the J gene TRBJ2-1, with 8 bases that match TRBD1. Germline V gene lookup returns CDR1 SGHRS and CDR2 YFSETQ. CDR3 length equals 15 residues. Losses at the gene ends were 3 bases for V and 9 bases for J; bases not matched to a gene: 11. In DNA, the CDR3 is TGCGCCAGCAGCTCATGGACAGGGTCAAGGAGTGAGCAGTTCTTC. This translates into CASSSWTGSRSEQFF. The variable domain in full, completed from reference TRBV5-1 and TRBJ2-1, reads KAGVTQTPRYLIKTRGQQVTLSCSPISGHRSVSWYQQTPGQGLQFLFEYFSETQRNKGNFPGRFSGRQFSNSRSEMNVSTLELGDSALYLCASSSWTGSRSEQFFGPGTRLTVL.

This chain connects TRBV6-6 to TRBJ2-7; D remains unclear. Germline CDR1 is MNHNY and CDR2 is SVGAGI (reference sequence). The CDR3 length is 14 residues. V was pared by 0 bases and J by 2 bases, with 8 bases between. For the CDR3, the DNA is TGTGCCAGCAGTTACTCAGGCCACACCTACGAGCAGTACTTC. Its protein product is CASSYSGHTYEQYF.

Written as DNA, the CDR3 is TGTGCCAGCAGCTTAGTACTCCCCTCAGAGCGAGAGACCCAGTACTTC. Its protein product is CASSLVLPSERETQYF. The gene calls are TRBV11-2 and TRBJ2-5; no firm D call. With 1 base removed from V and 4 bases from J, the gap between germline ends came to 16 bases. The CDR3 runs to 16 residues. CDR1 and CDR2 from the germline V gene are SGHAT and FQNNGV. Together with reference TRBV11-2 and TRBJ2-5, the CDR3 gives the full variable domain: EAGVAQSPRYKIIEKRQSVAFWCNPISGHATLYWYQQILGQGPKLLIQFQNNGVVDDSQLPKDRFSAERLKGVDSTLKIQPAKLEDSAVYLCASSLVLPSERETQYFGPGTRLLVL.

The J gene is TRBJ2-5, the V gene TRBV4-1; 8 bases match TRBD1. CDR1 and CDR2 from the germline V gene are MGHRA and YSYEKL. CDR3 size: 14 residues. With V trimmed by 8 bases and J by 5 bases, 10 bases remained unmatched. The CDR3 protein is CASGGVTGAETQYF. CDR3 DNA sequence: TGCGCCAGCGGTGGGGTGACAGGGGCGGAGACCCAGTACTTC.

The V gene is TRBV6-5, the J gene TRBJ2-7; TRBD1 aligns across 7 bases. After removal of 4 bases from V and 9 bases from J, the junction contained 6 bases not matched to a gene. The CDR3 has 12 residues. Germline V lookup: CDR1 MNHEY, CDR2 SVGAGI. CDR3: CASSSPGTVQYF. The CDR3 nucleotides read TGTGCCAGCAGTTCCCCCGGGACAGTGCAGTACTTC.

This sequence joins TRBV6-5 and TRBJ2-7; 12 nucleotides agree with TRBD1. The CDR3 runs to 14 residues. Germline values: CDR1 MNHEY, CDR2 SVGAGI. Trimming cost V 2 bases and J 8 bases; bases outside gene matches: 4. CDR3 sequence (DNA): TGTGCCAGCAGTTACGGGACAGGGGGCAGTAAGCAGTACTTC. Translation gives CASSYGTGGSKQYF.

This clone was counted once. J is TRBJ2-5 and V is TRBV5-6, with TRBD1 identical over 7 bases. Gene TRBJ2-7 matches the end of the DNA better, so the J call may be wrong. This CDR3 is 15 amino acids long. CDR1 is SGHDT and CDR2 is YYEEEE in the germline V gene. Here the CDR3 reads CASSSPGTGAYEQYF. CDR3 in DNA: TGTGCCAGCAGCTCACCCGGTACAGGGGCCTACGAGCAGTACTTC.

V and J are TRBV4-1 and TRBJ2-5; D is possibly TRBD1 (6 bases). The CDR3 covers 14 residues. Germline-derived CDR1 and CDR2 are MGHRA and YSYEKL. V lost 4 bases to trimming and J lost 1 base, with 10 bases between them. CDR3 sequence: CASSPGTRQETQYF. In DNA, the CDR3 is TGCGCCAGCAGCCCCGGGACACGCCAAGAGACCCAGTACTTC.

V usage is TRBV5-1 and J usage is TRBJ1-2; D not certain. The V gene's germline CDR1 is SGHRS and CDR2 YFSETQ. V was pared by 0 bases and J by 8 bases, with 8 bases between. CDR3 length equals 12 residues. CDR3 residues: CASSLDIGGYTF. The CDR3 nucleotides are TGCGCCAGCAGCTTGGACATTGGCGGCTACACCTTC.

This clone was seen only once. This rearrangement joins TRBV6-1 to TRBJ2-1; D possibly matches TRBD1 or TRBD2 (6 bases each). Germline V gene lookup returns CDR1 MNHNS and CDR2 SASEGT. V was pared by 2 bases and J by 7 bases, with 15 bases between. CDR3 size: 15 residues. CDR3 amino acids: CASSESIGGMNEQFF. In nucleotides, the CDR3 is TGTGCCAGCAGTGAATCTATAGGGGGGATGAATGAGCAGTTCTTC.